The 5 T cell receptor beta chains presented below share a single source sample, sequenced in a study of identical twins. TCRdb reanalysed the 5' RACE reads using MiXCR and keeps one entry per CDR3 protein. The sample has more than 650,000 distinct CDR3 sequences, 5.5% to 6.5% seen once. Sequencing was performed on naive T cells sorted from blood. The receptors here all came from a young man in good health.

This clonotype was detected many times. The J gene is TRBJ2-1, the V gene TRBV5-1; D is unclear. This CDR3 contains 15 residues. Trimming took 0 bases from V and 3 from J, leaving 10 bases between them. In germline, CDR1 is SGHRS, CDR2 YFSETQ. The CDR3 nucleotides are TGCGCCAGCAGCTTGGTCCGCACGAACTACAATGAGCAGTTCTTC. It codes for CASSLVRTNYNEQFF.

This clonotype was seen a few times. The gene calls are TRBV6-5 and TRBJ2-5; D remains unclear. V dropped 4 bases and J dropped 2 bases, with 8 bases sitting between them. The CDR3 is made up of 13 amino acids. The germline gives CDR1 MNHEY, CDR2 SVGAGI. The CDR3 loop is CASSFTPQETQYF. CDR3 DNA: TGTGCCAGCAGTTTCACCCCTCAAGAGACCCAGTACTTC.

The V gene is TRBV12-3 or TRBV12-4, the J gene TRBJ2-1; tentative D call: TRBD1 (5 bases). The V gene lost 8 bases and the J gene lost 6 bases, with 20 bases spanning the gap. The CDR3 contains 15 residues. The CDR3 DNA reads as TGTGCCAGCCGTACGACAGCAGTGGTCCGCAATGAGCAGTTCTTC. It translates to CASRTTAVVRNEQFF.

CDR3 DNA: TGTGCCAGCGCACTGCAGGAAGGGGGCCAAGAGACCCAGTACTTC. It is translated as CASALQEGGQETQYF. The chain combines TRBV7-9 with TRBJ2-5; tentatively, D is TRBD1 (6 bases). The CDR3 consists of 15 residues. The V gene's germline CDR1 is SEHNR and CDR2 FQNEAQ (reference sequence). Trimming took 8 bases from V and 1 from J, leaving 17 bases between them.

This clonotype was observed at least ten times. The chain links TRBV5-6 to TRBJ2-2, with 7 nucleotides matching TRBD1. Germline CDR1 SGHDT, CDR2 YYEEEE. Trimming at V came to 5 bases and at J to 0 bases, leaving 7 bases not matched to a gene. CDR3 size: 16 residues. The CDR3 sequence: CASRNYRGPNTGELFF. CDR3 DNA sequence: TGTGCCAGCAGAAACTACAGGGGACCGAACACCGGGGAGCTGTTTTTT.